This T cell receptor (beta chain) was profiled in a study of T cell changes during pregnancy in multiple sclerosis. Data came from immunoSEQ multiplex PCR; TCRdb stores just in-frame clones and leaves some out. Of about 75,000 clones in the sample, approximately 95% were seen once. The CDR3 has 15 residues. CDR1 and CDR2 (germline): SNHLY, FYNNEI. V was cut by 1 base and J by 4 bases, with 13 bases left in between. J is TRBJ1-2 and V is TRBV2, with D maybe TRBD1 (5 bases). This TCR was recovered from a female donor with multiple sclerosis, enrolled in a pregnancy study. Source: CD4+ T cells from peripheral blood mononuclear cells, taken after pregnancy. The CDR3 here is CASSEVGGSAYGYTF. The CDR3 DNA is TGTGCCAGCAGTGAAGTTGGGGGGTCCGCCTATGGCTACACCTTC.